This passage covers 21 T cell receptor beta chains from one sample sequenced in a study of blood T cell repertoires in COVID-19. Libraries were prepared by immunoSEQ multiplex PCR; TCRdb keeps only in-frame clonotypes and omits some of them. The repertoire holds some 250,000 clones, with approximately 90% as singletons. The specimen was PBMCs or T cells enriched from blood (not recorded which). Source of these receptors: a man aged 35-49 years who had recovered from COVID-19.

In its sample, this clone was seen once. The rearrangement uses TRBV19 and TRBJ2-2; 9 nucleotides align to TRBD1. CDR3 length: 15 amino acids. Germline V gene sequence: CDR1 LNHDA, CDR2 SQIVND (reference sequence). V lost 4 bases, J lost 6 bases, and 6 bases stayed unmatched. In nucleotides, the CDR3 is TGTGCCAGTAGTAAGGGACAGGGCTTCCCCGGGGAGCTGTTTTTT. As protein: CASSKGQGFPGELFF. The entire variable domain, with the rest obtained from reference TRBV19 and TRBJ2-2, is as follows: DGGITQSPKYLFRKEGQNVTLSCEQNLNHDAMYWYRQDPGQGLRLIYYSQIVNDFQKGDIAEGYSVSREKKESFPLTVTSAQKNPTAFYLCASSKGQGFPGELFFGEGSRLTVL.

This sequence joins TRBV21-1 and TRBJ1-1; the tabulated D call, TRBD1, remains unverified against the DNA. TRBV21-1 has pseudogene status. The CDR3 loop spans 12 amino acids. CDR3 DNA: TGTGCCAGCGGACGCACGGGACACGAAGCTTTCTTT. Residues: CASGRTGHEAFF.

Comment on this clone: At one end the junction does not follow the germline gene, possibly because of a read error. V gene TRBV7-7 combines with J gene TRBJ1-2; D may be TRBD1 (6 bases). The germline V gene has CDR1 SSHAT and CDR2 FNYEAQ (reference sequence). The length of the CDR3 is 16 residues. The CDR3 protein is CASSCPGHPTNYGYTF. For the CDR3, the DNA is TGTGCTAGCAGTTGTCCGGGACACCCCACTAACTATGGCTACACCTTC.

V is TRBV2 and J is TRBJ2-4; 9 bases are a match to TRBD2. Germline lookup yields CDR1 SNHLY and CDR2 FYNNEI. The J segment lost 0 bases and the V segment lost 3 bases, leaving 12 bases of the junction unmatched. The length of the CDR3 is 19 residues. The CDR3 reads CASSEPSGTSYQAKNIQYF. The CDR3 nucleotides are TGTGCCAGCAGTGAGCCTAGCGGGACCTCATACCAAGCCAAAAACATTCAGTACTTC.

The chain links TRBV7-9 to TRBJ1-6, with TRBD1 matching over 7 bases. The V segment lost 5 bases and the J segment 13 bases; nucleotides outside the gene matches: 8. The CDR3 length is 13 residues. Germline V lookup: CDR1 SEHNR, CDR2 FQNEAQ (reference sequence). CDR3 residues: CASSIGTDIPLHF. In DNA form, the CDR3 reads TGTGCCAGCAGCATAGGGACAGATATTCCCCTCCACTTT.

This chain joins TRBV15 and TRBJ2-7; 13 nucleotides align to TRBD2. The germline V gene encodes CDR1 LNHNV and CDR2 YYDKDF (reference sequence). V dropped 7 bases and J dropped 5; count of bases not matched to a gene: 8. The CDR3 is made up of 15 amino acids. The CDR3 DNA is TGTGCCACCAAGACGGGGACTAGCGGGGTCGACGAGCAGTACTTC. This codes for CATKTGTSGVDEQYF.

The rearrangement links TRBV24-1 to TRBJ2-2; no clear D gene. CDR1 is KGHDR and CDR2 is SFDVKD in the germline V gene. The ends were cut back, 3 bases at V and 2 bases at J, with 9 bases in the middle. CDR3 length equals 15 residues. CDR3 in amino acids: CATSDAGFNTGELFF. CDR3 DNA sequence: TGTGCCACCAGTGATGCAGGATTCAACACCGGGGAGCTGTTTTTT.

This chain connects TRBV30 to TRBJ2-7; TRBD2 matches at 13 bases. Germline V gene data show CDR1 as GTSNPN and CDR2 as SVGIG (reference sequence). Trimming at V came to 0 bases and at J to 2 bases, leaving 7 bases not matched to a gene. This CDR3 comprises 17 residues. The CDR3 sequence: CAWSVRLGTSGTYEQYF. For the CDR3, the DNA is TGTGCCTGGAGTGTACGGCTCGGGACTAGCGGGACCTACGAGCAGTACTTC.

The CDR3 spells CASSQGIREVYEQYF. As DNA, the CDR3 is TGCGCCAGCAGCCAAGGTATTCGGGAGGTCTACGAGCAGTACTTC. The chain uses TRBV4-1 and TRBJ2-7; 7 bases are a match to TRBD2. The junction had 6 bases not matched to a gene; V was cut back by 1 base and J by 3 bases. Germline V CDR1 and CDR2: MGHRA, YSYEKL. There are 15 residues in the CDR3.

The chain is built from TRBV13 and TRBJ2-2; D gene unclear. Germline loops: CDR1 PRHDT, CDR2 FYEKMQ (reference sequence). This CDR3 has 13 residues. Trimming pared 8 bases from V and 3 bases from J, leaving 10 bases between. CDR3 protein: CASPLQDTGELFF. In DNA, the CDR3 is TGTGCCAGCCCCCTCCAGGACACCGGGGAGCTGTTTTTT.

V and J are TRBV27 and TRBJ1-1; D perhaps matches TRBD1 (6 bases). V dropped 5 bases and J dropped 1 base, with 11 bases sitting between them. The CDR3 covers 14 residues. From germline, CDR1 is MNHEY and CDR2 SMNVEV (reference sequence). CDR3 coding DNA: TGTGCCAGCAGTCCCCTAGGGGGGAACACTGAAGCTTTCTTT. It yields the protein CASSPLGGNTEAFF.

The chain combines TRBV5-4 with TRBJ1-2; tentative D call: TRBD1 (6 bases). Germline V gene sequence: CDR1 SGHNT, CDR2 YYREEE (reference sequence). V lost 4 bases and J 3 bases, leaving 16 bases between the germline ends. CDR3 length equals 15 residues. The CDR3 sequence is CASSHPDRNYYGYTF. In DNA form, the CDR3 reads TGTGCCAGCAGCCACCCGGACAGAAACTACTATGGCTACACCTTC.

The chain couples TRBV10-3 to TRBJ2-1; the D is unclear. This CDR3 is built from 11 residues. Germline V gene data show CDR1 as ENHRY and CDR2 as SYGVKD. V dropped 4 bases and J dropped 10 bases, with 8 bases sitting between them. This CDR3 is CAISALAEQFF. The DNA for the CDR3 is TGTGCCATCAGTGCGTTGGCAGAGCAGTTCTTC.

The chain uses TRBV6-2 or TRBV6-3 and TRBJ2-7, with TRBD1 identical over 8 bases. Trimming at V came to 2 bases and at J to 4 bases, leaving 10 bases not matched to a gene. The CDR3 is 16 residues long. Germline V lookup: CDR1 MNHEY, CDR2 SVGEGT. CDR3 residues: CASSYPPQGARYEQYF. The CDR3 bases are TGTGCCAGCAGTTACCCCCCCCAGGGGGCCAGATACGAGCAGTACTTC.

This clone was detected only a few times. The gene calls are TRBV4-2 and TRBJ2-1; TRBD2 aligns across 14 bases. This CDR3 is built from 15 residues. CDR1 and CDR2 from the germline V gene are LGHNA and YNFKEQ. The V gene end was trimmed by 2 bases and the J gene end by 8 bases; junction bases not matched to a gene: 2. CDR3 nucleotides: TGTGCCAGCAGCCAAACGACTAGCGGGAGGGATGAGCAGTTCTTC. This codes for CASSQTTSGRDEQFF.

CDR3 in DNA: TGTGCCAGCAGCTCGGGACAGGGGGCTGAGCAGTTCTTC. Its translation: CASSSGQGAEQFF. The gene calls are TRBV5-4 and TRBJ2-1; 12 bases are shared with TRBD1. The germline V gene has CDR1 SGHNT and CDR2 YYREEE (reference sequence). The CDR3 covers 13 residues. J was trimmed by 9 bases and V by 3 bases; bases with no gene match: 1.

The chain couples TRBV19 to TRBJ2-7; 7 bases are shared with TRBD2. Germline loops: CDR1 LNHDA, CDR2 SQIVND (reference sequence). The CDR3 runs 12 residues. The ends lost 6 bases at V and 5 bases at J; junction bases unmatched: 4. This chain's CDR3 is CASSQGGDEQYF. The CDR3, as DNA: TGTGCCAGTAGCCAGGGAGGGGACGAGCAGTACTTC. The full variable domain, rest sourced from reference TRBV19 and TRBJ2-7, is DGGITQSPKYLFRKEGQNVTLSCEQNLNHDAMYWYRQDPGQGLRLIYYSQIVNDFQKGDIAEGYSVSREKKESFPLTVTSAQKNPTAFYLCASSQGGDEQYFGPGTRLTVT.

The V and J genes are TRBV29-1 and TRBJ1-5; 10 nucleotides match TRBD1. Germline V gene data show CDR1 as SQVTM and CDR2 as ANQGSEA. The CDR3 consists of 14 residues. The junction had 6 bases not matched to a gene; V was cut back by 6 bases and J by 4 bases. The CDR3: CSVSTGGRNQPQHF. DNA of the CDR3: TGCAGCGTCTCGACAGGGGGCAGGAATCAGCCCCAGCATTTT.

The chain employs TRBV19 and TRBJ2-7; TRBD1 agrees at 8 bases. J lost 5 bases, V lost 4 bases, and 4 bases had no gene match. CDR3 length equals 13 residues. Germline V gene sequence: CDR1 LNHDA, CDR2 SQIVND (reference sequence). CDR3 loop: CASSTWTGNEQYF. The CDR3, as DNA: TGTGCCAGTAGTACGTGGACAGGGAACGAGCAGTACTTC.

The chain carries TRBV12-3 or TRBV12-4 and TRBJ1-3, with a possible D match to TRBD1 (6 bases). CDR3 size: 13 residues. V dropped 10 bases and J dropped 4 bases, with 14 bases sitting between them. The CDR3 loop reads CANEGDLGNTIYF. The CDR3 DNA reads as TGTGCCAACGAGGGGGACCTCGGAAACACCATATATTTT.

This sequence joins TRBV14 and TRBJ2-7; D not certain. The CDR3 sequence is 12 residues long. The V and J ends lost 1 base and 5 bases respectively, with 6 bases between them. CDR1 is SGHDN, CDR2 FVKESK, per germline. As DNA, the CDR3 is TGTGCCAGCAGCCAAGTTCGCGACGAGCAGTACTTC. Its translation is CASSQVRDEQYF.